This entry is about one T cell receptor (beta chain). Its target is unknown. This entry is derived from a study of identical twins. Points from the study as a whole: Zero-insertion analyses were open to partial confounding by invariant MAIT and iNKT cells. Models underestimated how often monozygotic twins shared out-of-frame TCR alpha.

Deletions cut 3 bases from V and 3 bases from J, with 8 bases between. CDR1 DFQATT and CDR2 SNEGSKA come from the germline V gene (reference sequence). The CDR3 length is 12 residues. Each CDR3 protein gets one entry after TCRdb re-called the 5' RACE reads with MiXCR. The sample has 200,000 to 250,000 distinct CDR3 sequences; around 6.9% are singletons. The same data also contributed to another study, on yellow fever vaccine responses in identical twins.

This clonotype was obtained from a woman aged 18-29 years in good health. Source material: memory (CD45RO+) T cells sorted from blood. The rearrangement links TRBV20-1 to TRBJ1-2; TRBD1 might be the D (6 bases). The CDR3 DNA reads TGCAGTGCTAGGGACAGCCACTATGGCTACACCTTC. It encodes CSARDSHYGYTF.